Each of the 29 T cell receptor beta chains below was sequenced from the same sample in a study of blood T cells in healthy people across ages. A second 7 to 11 cycle PCR used barcoded and J-beta primers. MiXCR was run by TCRdb on the 5' RACE reads, yielding one entry per CDR3 protein. This repertoire shows some 760,000 distinct CDR3 sequences, more than 20% found once; its top ten account for roughly a tenth. This sample was also put to use in a study of T cells of mothers and their children.

The sequencing input was blood. These receptors were obtained from a boy between 10 and 17 years old in good health.

The chain carries TRBV12-3 or TRBV12-4 and TRBJ2-7; 8 bases agree with TRBD2. The CDR3 is 14 residues long. Trimming removed 8 bases from V and 3 bases from J; junction bases left unmatched: 9. The CDR3 nucleotides are TGTGCCAGCCGGTTGGCGGGGGGATACTACGAGCAGTACTTC. Translation gives CASRLAGGYYEQYF.

This clonotype was recorded a few times. This sequence joins TRBV10-3 and TRBJ2-5; no clear D gene. TRBJ2-7 explains the end of the DNA better; the J call may be wrong. The CDR3 runs 14 residues. The V gene's germline CDR1 is ENHRY and CDR2 SYGVKD. The DNA of the CDR3 is TGTGCCATCAGTGAGTCGTACGGCACCTACGAGCAGTACTTC. The encoded protein is CAISESYGTYEQYF.

As to this clonotype: One end of the junction varies from germline; a read error may be responsible. This chain connects TRBV20-1 to TRBJ2-1, with 9 bases matching TRBD2. The J call may be wrong; the DNA end is better matched by TRBJ2-5. This CDR3 comprises 14 residues. Looked up from germline, CDR1 is DFQATT and CDR2 is SNEGSKA (reference sequence). CDR3 in DNA: TGTAGTGCCATCTCCGGGACTAGCAAAAAGACCCAGTACTTC. Translated, it gives CSAISGTSKKTQYF.

This clonotype has more than one count but fewer than ten. The chain joins TRBV27 to TRBJ2-7, with 7 bases matching TRBD2. This CDR3 comprises 16 residues. The ends lost 0 bases at V and 2 bases at J; junction bases unmatched: 7. Germline V gene lookup returns CDR1 MNHEY and CDR2 SMNVEV (reference sequence). CDR3 sequence reads: CASSLSRGGNTYEQYF. CDR3 coding DNA: TGTGCCAGCAGTTTATCGCGGGGAGGGAATACCTACGAGCAGTACTTC.

This clonotype was found a few times. The chain's CDR3 is CAVEGLAGVETQYF. CDR3 DNA sequence: TGTGCCGTTGAGGGACTAGCGGGAGTAGAGACCCAGTACTTC. The rearrangement joins TRBV6-5 to TRBJ2-5; 14 bases are a match to TRBD2. Germline loops: CDR1 MNHEY, CDR2 SVGAGI. This CDR3 is built from 14 residues. V lost 11 bases to trimming and J lost 4 bases; unmatched junction nucleotides: 6.

This clonotype was seen repeatedly, ten times or more. The chain carries TRBV12-3 or TRBV12-4 and TRBJ2-5; maybe TRBD1 (5 bases). Trimming removed 5 bases at V and 7 bases at J, with 14 bases between. The CDR3 spans 13 residues. The chain's CDR3 is CASSPSRVGTQYF. Written as DNA, the CDR3 is TGTGCCAGCAGTCCGTCCAGGGTTGGGACCCAGTACTTC.

This clonotype was seen more than once but under ten times. The chain uses TRBV24-1 and TRBJ2-5; the match to TRBD2 covers 9 bases. Germline V gene sequence: CDR1 KGHDR, CDR2 SFDVKD. CDR3 size: 12 residues. The V segment lost 9 bases and the J segment 5 bases; nucleotides outside the gene matches: 3. The CDR3 loop reads CATVAGVETQYF. Written as DNA, the CDR3 is TGTGCCACCGTAGCGGGAGTTGAGACCCAGTACTTC.

This clonotype was observed a few times. The V gene is TRBV20-1, the J gene TRBJ2-3, with D possibly matching TRBD2 (6 bases). Trimming left V 3 bases short and J 5 bases short, with 15 bases between. The CDR3 runs 14 residues. The germline V gene encodes CDR1 DFQATT and CDR2 SNEGSKA (reference sequence). The CDR3 nucleotides are TGCAGTGCTAGGGATCCCGCGCGGGGAGATACGCAGTATTTT. It codes for CSARDPARGDTQYF.

V is TRBV20-1 and J is TRBJ2-1; D is tentatively TRBD1 or TRBD2 (5 bases each). Germline-derived CDR1 and CDR2 are DFQATT and SNEGSKA (reference sequence). CDR3 length: 18 amino acids. The CDR3 DNA reads TGCAGCTCAATAGGTGATTTCTTGGTGGGACCCAGCTACAATGAGCAGTTCTTC. This gives the protein CSSIGDFLVGPSYNEQFF.

The chain couples TRBV27 to TRBJ1-4; D ambiguous. Germline CDR1 and CDR2: MNHEY and SMNVEV (reference sequence). V shed 2 bases and J shed 0 bases, with 10 bases lying between them. The CDR3 runs 16 residues. DNA for the CDR3: TGTGCCAGCAGTTTAGCTCCTAGAACAACTAATGAAAAACTGTTTTTT. It is translated as CASSLAPRTTNEKLFF.

The V and J genes are TRBV27 and TRBJ2-5, with TRBD1 matching 10 bases. Gene TRBJ2-7 matches the end of the DNA better, so the J call may be wrong. This CDR3 is built from 15 residues. Per germline, CDR1 MNHEY and CDR2 SMNVEV (reference sequence). The CDR3 sequence: CASSSTRDRGNEQYF. Here the CDR3 DNA reads TGTGCCAGCAGTTCGACCCGGGACAGGGGTAACGAGCAGTACTTC.

This clonotype was picked up a small number of times. The chain is built from TRBV29-1 and TRBJ2-7; 10 nucleotides line up with TRBD2. The CDR3 is 13 amino acids. Per germline, CDR1 SQVTM and CDR2 ANQGSEA. Trimming removed 6 bases from V and 3 bases from J; junction bases left unmatched: 5. The CDR3 sequence: CSVIAGGGYEQYF. In DNA form, the CDR3 reads TGCAGCGTAATAGCGGGAGGTGGCTACGAGCAGTACTTC.

This rearrangement joins TRBV2 to TRBJ2-7; D gene uncertain. Trimming shortened V by 0 bases and J by 7 bases, and 13 bases separated the two germline ends. CDR1 is SNHLY, CDR2 FYNNEI, per germline. This CDR3 is built from 14 residues. CDR3 sequence (DNA): TGTGCCAGCAGTGAAGCAAACCTTGAGTGGGAGCAGTACTTC. Its protein product is CASSEANLEWEQYF.

The chain is built from TRBV29-1 and TRBJ1-2, with D tentatively TRBD1 (5 bases). This CDR3 spans 11 amino acids. Germline loops: CDR1 SQVTM, CDR2 ANQGSEA. Trimming removed 7 bases at V and 8 bases at J, with 14 bases between. CDR3 loop: CSADWGEGYTF. The CDR3 DNA is TGCAGCGCCGATTGGGGGGAAGGCTACACCTTC.

The table lists this clonotype with a few counts. The chain employs TRBV19 and TRBJ1-5; D is unclear. The V gene lost 5 bases and the J gene lost 2 bases, with 13 bases spanning the gap. Per germline, CDR1 LNHDA and CDR2 SQIVND (reference sequence). The CDR3 sequence is 15 residues long. CDR3 protein: CASSAPWSRNQPQHF. The CDR3 bases are TGTGCCAGTAGTGCTCCGTGGTCCCGCAATCAGCCCCAGCATTTT.

This clonotype was seen only a few times. This chain links TRBV14 with TRBJ1-1; no clear D gene. Trimming took off 2 bases at V and 0 bases at J, with 4 bases between the two ends. The CDR3 consists of 13 residues. Germline V lookup: CDR1 SGHDN, CDR2 FVKESK. CDR3 bases: TGTGCCAGCAGCCAAAACATGAACACTGAAGCTTTCTTT. Translating gives CASSQNMNTEAFF.

The V and J genes are TRBV5-1 and TRBJ2-3; weak D call: TRBD1 (6 bases). The V gene's germline CDR1 is SGHRS and CDR2 YFSETQ. The CDR3 totals 18 residues. Trimming pared 0 bases from V and 0 bases from J, leaving 17 bases between. The CDR3 bases are TGCGCCAGCAGCTTGGACGGCGCCGGTACAGGGAGCACAGATACGCAGTATTTT. It yields the protein CASSLDGAGTGSTDTQYF. Variable domain in full (rest from reference TRBV5-1 and TRBJ2-3): KAGVTQTPRYLIKTRGQQVTLSCSPISGHRSVSWYQQTPGQGLQFLFEYFSETQRNKGNFPGRFSGRQFSNSRSEMNVSTLELGDSALYLCASSLDGAGTGSTDTQYFGPGTRLTVL.

The genes are TRBV4-3 and TRBJ1-4; 10 bases agree with TRBD1. Germline V gene lookup returns CDR1 LGHNA and CDR2 YSLEER. This CDR3 comprises 17 residues. The V gene end was trimmed by 0 bases and the J gene end by 6 bases; junction bases not matched to a gene: 7. This chain's CDR3 is CASSQEGMGQGYEKLFF. The CDR3 nucleotides are TGCGCCAGCAGCCAAGAAGGCATGGGACAGGGGTATGAAAAACTGTTTTTT.

V gene TRBV5-1 combines with J gene TRBJ2-6; possible D gene TRBD2, 7 bases. Germline lookup yields CDR1 SGHRS and CDR2 YFSETQ. The CDR3 totals 15 residues. Trimming stripped 6 bases from V and 0 bases from J, with 10 bases between. CDR3: CASNGGLSGANVLTF. In DNA, the CDR3 is TGCGCCAGCAACGGGGGGCTCTCTGGGGCCAACGTCCTGACTTTC.

The gene calls are TRBV9 and TRBJ2-3, with TRBD2 matching 7 bases. Germline CDR1 SGDLS, CDR2 YYNGEE. Germline trimming cut 4 bases from V and 0 bases from J; bases unmatched to any gene: 5. The CDR3 contains 15 residues. The CDR3 sequence is CASSISGQSTDTQYF. As DNA, the CDR3 is TGTGCCAGCAGCATTAGCGGGCAGAGCACAGATACGCAGTATTTT.

The chain couples TRBV5-1 to TRBJ2-7; tentative D call: TRBD2 (6 bases). The germline V gene encodes CDR1 SGHRS and CDR2 YFSETQ. The length of the CDR3 is 14 residues. Trimming removed 3 bases from V and 5 bases from J, with 15 bases in between. The CDR3 region is CASSSEGQINEQYF. CDR3 DNA: TGCGCCAGCAGCTCGGAGGGGCAGATCAACGAGCAGTACTTC.

The chain employs TRBV29-1 and TRBJ1-4; tentatively, D is TRBD1 (5 bases). This CDR3 region has 12 residues. Germline assignment: CDR1 SQVTM and CDR2 ANQGSEA. V was clipped by 4 bases and J by 7 bases, with 10 bases between them. CDR3 region: CSVGGGREKLFF. The DNA for the CDR3 is TGCAGCGTTGGTGGGGGACGTGAAAAACTGTTTTTT.

This clonotype was seen more than once but under ten times. The genes are TRBV21-1 and TRBJ2-3. TRBV21-1 is tagged as a pseudogene. This CDR3 has 13 amino acids. The CDR3 here is CASSKALADTQYF. CDR3 in DNA: TGTGCCAGCAGCAAAGCGCTGGCAGATACGCAGTATTTT.

V gene TRBV6-6 combines with J gene TRBJ1-4; D remains ambiguous. There are 15 residues in the CDR3. Germline V gene data show CDR1 as MNHNY and CDR2 as SVGAGI (reference sequence). The ends were cut back, 0 bases at V and 5 bases at J, with 10 bases in the middle. As DNA, the CDR3 is TGTGCCAGCAGTTACTCGGGTGAAGTCAATGAAAAACTGTTTTTT. Translating gives CASSYSGEVNEKLFF.

The sample holds a few counts of this clonotype. The chain combines TRBV5-1 with TRBJ1-2, with TRBD1 matching over 9 bases. CDR3 size: 15 residues. Germline V gives CDR1 SGHRS, CDR2 YFSETQ. Trimming at V came to 7 bases and at J to 7 bases, leaving 14 bases not matched to a gene. CDR3 bases: TGCGCCAGCGGAAGGGACTTACAGGGGGCCGGTGGCTACACCTTC. It is translated as CASGRDLQGAGGYTF.

This chain uses TRBV12-3 or TRBV12-4 with TRBJ2-7; D uncertain. V gave up 5 bases and J gave up 3 bases, with 11 bases separating them. This CDR3 is 13 amino acids long. The CDR3 sequence: CASSPPRLYEQYF. CDR3 DNA: TGTGCCAGCAGTCCCCCAAGACTCTACGAGCAGTACTTC.

This clonotype has a count of ten or more. The V gene is TRBV4-2, the J gene TRBJ2-5; perhaps TRBD1 as D (6 bases). V was trimmed by 3 bases and J by 2 bases, leaving 16 bases between them. The CDR3 has 16 residues. CDR1 LGHNA and CDR2 YNFKEQ come from the germline V gene. In DNA, the CDR3 is TGTGCCAGCAGCCATGCCCGGCAGGGACAACAAGAGACCCAGTACTTC. Encoded protein: CASSHARQGQQETQYF.

The chain carries TRBV20-1 and TRBJ2-2, with 7 bases fitting TRBD1. CDR1 is DFQATT, CDR2 SNEGSKA, per germline (reference sequence). The CDR3 is made up of 15 amino acids. J lost 3 bases, V lost 3 bases, and 7 bases had no gene match. CDR3 loop: CSARPRDSYTGELFF. CDR3 bases: TGCAGTGCTAGGCCCCGGGACAGCTACACCGGGGAGCTGTTTTTT.

This clonotype was found a few times. V gene TRBV24-1 combines with J gene TRBJ2-5; 10 bases are a match to TRBD2. Germline CDR1 is KGHDR and CDR2 is SFDVKD. V dropped 1 base and J dropped 8; count of bases not matched to a gene: 9. This CDR3 is built from 16 residues. CDR3 DNA: TGTGCCACCAGTGATTTAACCACTAGCGGGGAGAGCACCCAGTACTTC. Translated: CATSDLTTSGESTQYF.